This T cell receptor beta chain comes out of a study of CD8 T cells in Susac syndrome. This clonotype was recorded a few times. Blood CD8+ and CD4+ T cells underwent high-throughput TCR beta sequencing. Negative isolation yielded CD8+ and CD4+ T cells; FACS enriched TEMRA cells. The CDR3 runs to 16 residues. CDR1 is SGDLS and CDR2 is YYNGEE in the germline V gene. V dropped 0 bases and J dropped 0 bases, with 9 bases sitting between them. RNA, at about 0.45 to 1 ug, was reverse transcribed with random hexamers. TCRdb processed the immunoSEQ multiplex PCR reads anew with MiXCR; each CDR3 protein has one entry. The sample records about 280,000 distinct CDR3 sequences, 80% to 90% being singletons.

The source material was CD8+ T cells from PBMCs. This clonotype was sampled from a human donor with multiple sclerosis. The chain has TRBV9 and TRBJ2-2; D gene ambiguous. In DNA form, the CDR3 reads TGTGCCAGCAGCGTAGTCGGGCAGGCGAACACCGGGGAGCTGTTTTTT. It specifies CASSVVGQANTGELFF.